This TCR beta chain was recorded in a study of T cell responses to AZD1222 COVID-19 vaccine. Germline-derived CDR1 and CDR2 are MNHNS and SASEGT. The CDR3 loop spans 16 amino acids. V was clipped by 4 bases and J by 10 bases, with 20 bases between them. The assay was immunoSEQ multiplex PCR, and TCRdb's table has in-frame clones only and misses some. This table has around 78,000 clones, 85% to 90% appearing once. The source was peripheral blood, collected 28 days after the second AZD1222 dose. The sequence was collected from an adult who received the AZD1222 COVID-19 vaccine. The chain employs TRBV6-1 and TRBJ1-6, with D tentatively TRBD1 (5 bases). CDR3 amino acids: CASSAIPAEGRSPLHF. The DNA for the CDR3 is TGTGCCAGCAGTGCCATTCCCGCAGAGGGGAGGTCACCCCTCCACTTT.